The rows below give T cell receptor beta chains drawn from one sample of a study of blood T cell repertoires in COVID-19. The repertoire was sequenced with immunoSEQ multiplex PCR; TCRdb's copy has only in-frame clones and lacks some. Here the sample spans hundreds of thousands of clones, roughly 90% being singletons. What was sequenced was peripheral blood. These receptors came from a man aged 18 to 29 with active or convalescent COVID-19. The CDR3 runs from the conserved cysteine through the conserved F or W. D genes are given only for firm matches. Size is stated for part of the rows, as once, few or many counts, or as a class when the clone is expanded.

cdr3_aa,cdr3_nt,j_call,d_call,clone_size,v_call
CASSSLGGIKTQYF,TGTGCCAGCAGCTCCTTGGGGGGTATCAAGACCCAGTACTTC,TRBJ2-5,-,-,TRBV7-2
CASSSGTDEQYF,TGCGCCAGCAGCTCAGGCACGGACGAGCAGTACTTC,TRBJ2-7,-,-,TRBV5-1
CASSVYSTSGRAGEQFF,TGTGCCAGTAGTGTTTATTCGACTAGCGGGAGGGCCGGTGAGCAGTTCTTC,TRBJ2-1,TRBD2,-,TRBV19
CASSYSAGTGNEQFF,TGTGCCAGCAGTTACTCTGCGGGAACGGGCAATGAGCAGTTCTTC,TRBJ2-1,-,-,TRBV6-6
CASSHGPRGHTEAFF,TGTGCCAGCAGTCATGGTCCCAGGGGGCATACTGAAGCTTTCTTT,TRBJ1-1,TRBD1,few,TRBV6-5
CASSRLAGGIYEQYF,TGCGCCAGCAGCAGACTAGCGGGGGGTATCTACGAGCAGTACTTC,TRBJ2-7,TRBD2,-,TRBV4-3
CASSLPPLAEEETQYF,TGTGCCAGCAGCCTCCCCCCTCTAGCGGAGGAAGAGACCCAGTACTTC,TRBJ2-5,TRBD2,-,TRBV6-2/TRBV6-3
CASSLSQGNYGYTF,TGTGCCAGCAGCTTGTCCCAGGGAAATTATGGCTACACCTTC,TRBJ1-2,-,-,TRBV7-9
CASSHLPDSPLHF,TGTGCCAGCAGTCATCTCCCGGATTCACCCCTCCACTTT,TRBJ1-6,-,-,TRBV27
CASSPDRNIYEQYF,TGTGCCAGCAGTCCGGACAGGAATATCTACGAGCAGTACTTC,TRBJ2-7,TRBD1,-,TRBV5-4
CASSRGGQGNYGYTF,TGCGCCAGCAGCCGGGGGGGACAGGGGAACTATGGCTACACCTTC,TRBJ1-2,TRBD1,-,TRBV5-1
CASSSGGALQYF,TGCGCCAGCAGTAGCGGGGGGGCGCTTCAGTACTTC,TRBJ2-4,TRBD2,once,TRBV10-2
CASRGQGRASYEQYF,TGTGCCAGCAGAGGACAGGGTAGGGCGTCCTACGAGCAGTACTTC,TRBJ2-7,TRBD1,few,TRBV7-9
CASSLEPAQGNSPLHF,TGTGCCAGCAGCTTAGAACCCGCCCAGGGGAATTCACCCCTCCACTTT,TRBJ1-6,-,-,TRBV7-9
CASSRLPGLAGVFLDTGELFF,TGTGCCAGCAGCCGACTTCCGGGACTAGCGGGAGTTTTTTTGGACACCGGGGAGCTGTTTTTT,TRBJ2-2,TRBD2,-,TRBV6-6
CASSSNASPLHF,TGTGCCAGCAGCAGCAACGCTTCACCCCTCCACTTT,TRBJ1-6,-,-,TRBV11-2
CSVEGMDTSNEQFF,TGCAGCGTTGAAGGGATGGACACCTCCAATGAGCAGTTCTTC,TRBJ2-1,-,-,TRBV29-1
CASSKGWVLSDRGNSGNTIYF,TGCGCCAGCAGTAAAGGGTGGGTATTATCCGACAGGGGTAACTCTGGAAACACCATATATTTT,TRBJ1-3,TRBD1,-,TRBV10-1
CASSLQGLVNTEAFF,TGTGCCAGCAGTTTACAGGGTTTGGTAAACACTGAAGCTTTCTTT,TRBJ1-1,-,-,TRBV28
CASSPLFSRLSSTDTQYF,TGTGCCAGCAGTCCCCTCTTTTCGCGACTAAGCTCCACAGATACGCAGTATTTT,TRBJ2-3,-,-,TRBV27
CASSQDHSGLYYEQYF,TGTGCCAGCAGCCAAGATCATTCGGGACTATACTACGAGCAGTACTTC,TRBJ2-7,TRBD2,-,TRBV4-2
CASSLSRGIAYGYTF,TGCGCCAGCAGCTTGAGTCGGGGAATTGCCTATGGCTACACCTTC,TRBJ1-2,-,-,TRBV5-1
CASSQGQRNEKLFF,TGCGCCAGCAGCCAGGGACAGCGAAATGAAAAACTGTTTTTT,TRBJ1-4,TRBD1,-,TRBV4-1
CASTGTGFNEQFF,TGCGCCAGCACCGGGACAGGGTTCAATGAGCAGTTCTTC,TRBJ2-1,TRBD1,-,TRBV10-2
CASSAGNPNSYEQYF,TGTGCCAGCAGCGCAGGGAACCCGAACTCCTACGAGCAGTACTTC,TRBJ2-7,-,-,TRBV11-3
CASSFSSNTGELFF,TGTGCCAGCAGTTTTTCTTCGAACACCGGGGAGCTGTTTTTT,TRBJ2-2,-,-,TRBV28
CASSLDSSVNSYNEQFF,TGTGCCAGCAGCTTAGATTCCAGCGTAAACTCCTACAATGAGCAGTTCTTC,TRBJ2-1,-,-,TRBV11-3
CASSLMADNTEAFF,TGTGCCAGCAGCTTGATGGCAGATAACACTGAAGCTTTCTTT,TRBJ1-1,-,few,TRBV5-5
CASSYGGGAADTQYF,TGTGCCAGCAGTTACGGCGGGGGGGCCGCAGATACGCAGTATTTT,TRBJ2-3,TRBD2,many,TRBV6-2/TRBV6-3
CASSLEVGSNDVGYTF,TGCGCCAGCAGCTTGGAAGTGGGCTCGAACGATGTCGGCTACACCTTC,TRBJ1-2,-,few,TRBV5-1
CATSALGSPVTGELFF,TGTGCCACCAGTGCCCTCGGTTCCCCGGTGACCGGGGAGCTGTTTTTT,TRBJ2-2,-,-,TRBV24-1
CASSPTGDSYNSPLHF,TGTGCCAGCTCACCCACAGGGGATTCCTATAATTCACCCCTCCACTTT,TRBJ1-6,TRBD1,-,TRBV18
CASTPTYNEKLFF,TGTGCCAGCACGCCGACTTATAATGAAAAACTGTTTTTT,TRBJ1-4,-,-,TRBV6-6
CASSPWDKVNTEAFF,TGTGCCAGTAGTCCCTGGGACAAAGTGAACACTGAAGCTTTCTTT,TRBJ1-1,-,-,TRBV19
CASSLLVSGRGYTF,TGCGCCAGCAGCTTGTTAGTCTCAGGGCGAGGCTACACCTTC,TRBJ1-2,-,-,TRBV5-1
CASSLDRGLYEQYF,TGTGCCAGCAGCCTCGACAGGGGGCTATACGAGCAGTACTTC,TRBJ2-7,TRBD1,once,TRBV5-8
CASSQLAGETYEQYF,TGCGCCAGCAGCCAACTAGCGGGGGAGACCTACGAGCAGTACTTC,TRBJ2-7,TRBD2,few,TRBV4-3
CASSQGEGGEKLFF,TGCGCCAGCAGCCAAGGGGAGGGAGGCGAAAAACTGTTTTTT,TRBJ1-4,-,-,TRBV4-1
CASSNHRGGYTF,TGTGCCAGCAGCAACCACAGGGGTGGCTACACCTTC,TRBJ1-2,TRBD1,once,TRBV27
CSVSGTGSYNEQFF,TGCAGCGTTTCCGGGACAGGTTCCTACAATGAGCAGTTCTTC,TRBJ2-1,TRBD1,-,TRBV29-1
CSVEGTSGTYEQYF,TGCAGCGTGGAGGGGACTAGCGGGACCTACGAGCAGTACTTC,TRBJ2-7,TRBD2,-,TRBV29-1
CASSWGTVGEKLFF,TGTGCCAGCAGCTGGGGGACAGTGGGTGAAAAACTGTTTTTT,TRBJ1-4,TRBD1,once,TRBV5-6
CASRVATGTSIVDTQYF,-,TRBJ2-3,-,-,TRBV21-1
CASSYGGGRAFF,TGTGCCAGCAGCTACGGGGGAGGTCGAGCTTTCTTT,TRBJ1-1,-,-,TRBV11-2
CASSQVLGVDNYGYTF,TGCGCCAGCAGCCAAGTTCTAGGGGTTGATAACTATGGCTACACCTTC,TRBJ1-2,-,-,TRBV4-3
CASSLSGANTEAFF,TGTGCCAGCAGCTTATCAGGGGCGAACACTGAAGCTTTCTTT,TRBJ1-1,-,few,TRBV7-9
CASSPTSGGSTDTQYF,TGCGCCAGCAGCCCAACTAGCGGGGGAAGCACAGATACGCAGTATTTT,TRBJ2-3,TRBD2,-,TRBV5-1